A selection of T cell receptor beta chains follows, all from one sample in a study of blood T cell repertoires in COVID-19. Sequencing used immunoSEQ multiplex PCR; TCRdb keeps in-frame clones, though not all of them. Of tens of thousands of clones listed, 75% to 90% are singletons. The sequencing input was peripheral blood. The receptors were gathered from a male donor with acute or convalescent COVID-19. Each CDR3 is given with its conserved first and last residue. The order of the fields is D gene, J gene, V gene, clone size, CDR3 DNA, CDR3 protein. D genes are given only for firm matches. Clone size is stated in some rows and not others, as once, few, many or a class when expanded.

- | TRBJ1-4 | TRBV5-1 | - | TGCGCCAGCAGCAATGGACAGCGGGAGAATGAAAAACTGTTTTTT | CASSNGQRENEKLFF
TRBD2 | TRBJ2-3 | TRBV3-1/TRBV3-2 | - | TGTGCCAGCAGCCAAGATCTAGCGGGCACGCAGTATTTT | CASSQDLAGTQYF
- | TRBJ2-5 | TRBV6-5 | few | TGTGCCAGCAATATACAGTCTGGGGAGACCCAGTACTTC | CASNIQSGETQYF
- | TRBJ1-1 | TRBV6-5 | - | TGTGCCAGCATCCCAGGGTCTGAAGCTTTCTTT | CASIPGSEAFF
- | TRBJ1-6 | TRBV10-2 | - | TGCGCCAGCACGGCGGAGACCTATAATTCACCCCTCCACTTT | CASTAETYNSPLHF
- | TRBJ1-1 | TRBV19 | - | TGTGCCAGTACCGATATTGGAGTGGGTGAAGCTTTCTTT | CASTDIGVGEAFF
TRBD1 | TRBJ2-5 | TRBV5-1 | - | TGCGCCAGCAGCCCGCTGACAGGGGAGACCCAGTACTTC | CASSPLTGETQYF
TRBD1 | TRBJ1-4 | TRBV19 | - | TGTGCCAGTAGTGCCCTGGGACAGGTACTTGAAAAACTGTTTTTT | CASSALGQVLEKLFF
- | TRBJ2-2 | TRBV5-1 | - | TGCGCCAGCAGCTCGGACAGCAACACCGGGGAGCTGTTTTTT | CASSSDSNTGELFF
TRBD2 | TRBJ2-3 | TRBV5-1 | - | TGCGCCAGCAGCTTGTTCCCTAGCGGGGGGGTTACAGATACGCAGTATTTT | CASSLFPSGGVTDTQYF
- | TRBJ1-1 | TRBV14 | - | TGTGCCAGCAGCCAAGTTATGAACACTGAAGCTTTCTTT | CASSQVMNTEAFF
- | TRBJ1-1 | TRBV3-1/TRBV3-2 | - | TGTGCCAGCAGCATCAGGGGACGGAACACTGAAGCTTTCTTT | CASSIRGRNTEAFF
TRBD1 | TRBJ2-5 | TRBV7-9 | once | TGTGCCAGCAGCTCCCGGGACAGGGGTTTGGAGACCCAGTACTTC | CASSSRDRGLETQYF
TRBD2 | TRBJ2-7 | TRBV19 | - | TGTGCCAGTAGCCCCCTCGGGACTAGCGGGGCCTACGAGCAGTACTTC | CASSPLGTSGAYEQYF
TRBD1 | TRBJ2-2 | TRBV6-2/TRBV6-3 | - | TGTGCCAGCGGCCGGGACAGGGACTTTTGGGACACCGGGGAGCTGTTTTTT | CASGRDRDFWDTGELFF
- | TRBJ1-3 | TRBV5-1 | - | TGCGCCAGCAGCCCTGAGACAGGACCCACCTTGGATTTT | CASSPETGPTLDF
- | TRBJ2-1 | TRBV19 | - | TGTGCCAGTAGTATAGACGTCGGACAACCCGGGAATGAGCAGTTCTTC | CASSIDVGQPGNEQFF
TRBD1 | TRBJ2-7 | TRBV7-8 | - | TGTGCCAGCAGCTCTCGGACAGGTCAAGCCTCCTACGAGCAGTACTTC | CASSSRTGQASYEQYF
TRBD1 | TRBJ1-1 | TRBV19 | - | TGTGCCAGTAGTATTTTACAGGGGAAACTGAACACTGAAGCTTTCTTT | CASSILQGKLNTEAFF
TRBD1 | TRBJ1-4 | TRBV29-1 | once | TGCAGCGCTAACACAGGGGCTGCAACTAATGAAAAACTGTTTTTT | CSANTGAATNEKLFF
TRBD1 | TRBJ1-6 | TRBV7-9 | once | TGTGCCAGCAGTCGTACAGGGGGGACTTCACCCCTCCACTTT | CASSRTGGTSPLHF
- | TRBJ1-2 | TRBV5-6 | - | TGTGCCAGCAGCTTGGGCGGCAGAGCCTATGGCTACACCTTC | CASSLGGRAYGYTF
- | TRBJ2-7 | TRBV5-1 | - | TGCGCCAGCAGCTTGGGGCAGGGAGGTGACGAGCAGTACTTC | CASSLGQGGDEQYF
- | TRBJ1-6 | TRBV5-4 | - | TGTGCCAGCAGCTTGGATCTCGGTAATTCACCCCTCCACTTT | CASSLDLGNSPLHF
- | TRBJ1-1 | TRBV19 | - | TGTGCCAGTAGTACGTCTGTTTGGACACTGAACACTGAAGCTTTCTTT | CASSTSVWTLNTEAFF
- | TRBJ1-5 | TRBV15 | - | TGTGCCACCAGCAGAGATCTGCAGGACTATCAGCCCCAGCATTTT | CATSRDLQDYQPQHF
TRBD1 | TRBJ2-7 | TRBV10-3 | - | TGTGCCATCAGTCCGGGACAGGGGGTCGAGCAGTACTTC | CAISPGQGVEQYF
TRBD2 | TRBJ2-5 | TRBV11-1 | - | TGTGCCAGCAGCCTCGGCGGGGGTCAAGAGACCCAGTACTTC | CASSLGGGQETQYF
TRBD1 | TRBJ2-7 | TRBV6-5 | - | TGTGCCAGCAAGCTACAGGGGGCGAGGTACGAGCAGTACTTC | CASKLQGARYEQYF